Presented here are 18 T cell receptor beta chains from one specimen sequenced in a study of Graves' ophthalmopathy and Graves' hyperthyroidism (dated by TCRdb to the late 2010s). The run used an Illumina HiSeq 2000. For repertoire sequencing, TCR beta CDR3 regions were amplified from RNA transcripts. HTBI primers and the Qiagen OneStep RT-PCR kit were used in a first-round RT-PCR, which was followed by a second-round multiplex PCR, size selection and purification. The public reads were reprocessed in TCRdb via fastp at Q25 and MiXCR, keeping in-frame beta chains. CDR3 protein sequences are deduplicated, and each keeps its most common genes and DNA. The sample has roughly 1.1 million distinct CDR3 sequences on record, about 38% of them singletons. The top ten clonotypes cover 8.5% to 14% of the sample. The sample was peripheral blood or thyroid tissue (not recorded which). The receptors shown here come from an adult man with Graves' hyperthyroidism.

This chain connects TRBV29-1 to TRBJ2-1, with a tentative D call TRBD2 (5 bases). The CDR3 is made up of 12 amino acids. Germline loops: CDR1 SQVTM, CDR2 ANQGSEA. V dropped 2 bases and J dropped 10 bases, with 12 bases sitting between them. In nucleotides, the CDR3 is TGCAGCGTTGAACGAGCGGATTGGGAGCAGTTCTTC. Its translation: CSVERADWEQFF.

The chain carries TRBV5-1 and TRBJ2-7; tentative D call: TRBD2 (7 bases). Trimming pared 5 bases from V and 6 bases from J, leaving 21 bases between. The germline CDR1 and CDR2 sequences are SGHRS and YFSETQ. The CDR3 totals 15 residues. The CDR3 region is CASSAGAQTVGEQYF. For the CDR3, the DNA is TGCGCCAGCAGTGCGGGGGCCCAAACCGTGGGCGAGCAGTACTTC.

This clonotype was seen only once. The V gene is TRBV10-3, the J gene TRBJ2-7; 9 bases fit TRBD2. Germline CDR1 reads ENHRY; CDR2 reads SYGVKD. V shed 0 bases and J 3 bases; nucleotides not matched to a gene: 12. The CDR3 totals 18 residues. The CDR3, as DNA: TGTGCCATCAGTGAGTCCCTGGTTCGCGGGAGGGCCGACTACGAGCAGTACTTC. Translated: CAISESLVRGRADYEQYF.

In its sample, this clonotype was seen a few times. This rearrangement joins TRBV19 to TRBJ1-5, with D possibly TRBD1 on 5 matching bases. The CDR3 consists of 18 residues. Germline V gives CDR1 LNHDA, CDR2 SQIVND (reference sequence). Trimming pared 0 bases from V and 4 bases from J, leaving 19 bases between. The CDR3 nucleotides are TGTGCCAGTAGTATAGATGGTGGGGGTACCACGGCTAATCAGCCCCAGCATTTT. This translates into CASSIDGGGTTANQPQHF.

The chain employs TRBV27 and TRBJ1-1; a possible D gene is TRBD1 (6 bases). Trimming took 5 bases from V and 5 from J, leaving 12 bases between them. The germline CDR1 and CDR2 sequences are MNHEY and SMNVEV (reference sequence). This CDR3 region has 13 residues. CDR3: CASSMGTLTEAFF. The CDR3 DNA follows: TGTGCCAGCAGTATGGGGACATTGACTGAAGCTTTCTTT.

In this sample, this clonotype turned up many times. The V call is TRBV2, the J call TRBJ1-3, with 8 bases aligning to TRBD1. Trimming cost V 4 bases and J 0 bases; bases outside gene matches: 5. The CDR3 is made up of 16 amino acids. Germline loops: CDR1 SNHLY, CDR2 FYNNEI. This CDR3 reads CASSVRTGSSGNTIYF. The CDR3 DNA is TGTGCCAGCAGTGTTAGGACAGGGAGCTCTGGAAACACCATATATTTT.

This clonotype was found many times. The chain has TRBV7-2 and TRBJ1-6, with D perhaps TRBD1 (6 bases). The CDR3 is 17 residues long. Germline V CDR1 and CDR2: SGHTA, FQGNSA. Trimming left V 5 bases short and J 6 bases short, with 20 bases between. The chain's CDR3 is CASSGPTGGVFNSPLHF. The CDR3 DNA follows: TGTGCCAGCAGCGGTCCTACGGGGGGCGTTTTTAATTCACCCCTCCACTTT.

The chain recombines TRBV15 with TRBJ1-1, with D perhaps TRBD1 (6 bases). The CDR3 has 15 residues. CDR1 is LNHNV and CDR2 is YYDKDF in the germline V gene (reference sequence). The V gene lost 3 bases and the J gene lost 3 bases, with 14 bases spanning the gap. The CDR3 loop is CATSSVSPGDTEAFF. CDR3 bases: TGTGCCACCAGCAGCGTTAGCCCAGGGGACACTGAAGCTTTCTTT.

This clonotype came up a few times. The rearrangement links TRBV7-2 to TRBJ2-5, with 14 positions matching TRBD2. Germline lookup yields CDR1 SGHTA and CDR2 FQGNSA. CDR3 size: 18 residues. With 1 base clipped from V and 4 bases from J, the junction kept 8 bases outside the gene matches. In DNA, the CDR3 is TGTGCCAGCAGCTTAGAGGGGGGCGGGACTAGCGGGAGAGAGACCCAGTACTTC. Amino acid sequence: CASSLEGGGTSGRETQYF.

This clonotype was detected many times. The rearrangement links TRBV15 to TRBJ2-5; the D gene is possibly TRBD1 (5 bases). V was clipped by 0 bases and J by 5 bases, with 13 bases between them. The CDR3 contains 15 residues. CDR1 LNHNV and CDR2 YYDKDF come from the germline V gene (reference sequence). DNA for the CDR3: TGTGCCACCAGCAGAGATCGTCAGGGTTACGAGACCCAGTACTTC. As protein: CATSRDRQGYETQYF.

As to this clonotype: Since a much larger clone is just one base distant, this may be a read error. The J gene is TRBJ2-2, the V gene TRBV29-1, with D hard to call. Trimming took off 4 bases at V and 5 bases at J, with 14 bases between the two ends. The CDR3 is made up of 14 amino acids. Germline V gives CDR1 SQVTM, CDR2 ANQGSEA. The CDR3 sequence is CSVGFSTDTGELFF. CDR3 coding DNA: TGCAGCGTTGGCTTCAGCACGGATACCGGGGAGCTGTTTTTT.

This clonotype has at least ten counts. The chain combines TRBV2 with TRBJ2-2; tentatively, D is TRBD1 (6 bases). CDR1 is SNHLY, CDR2 FYNNEI, per germline. The length of the CDR3 is 13 residues. The ends were cut back, 3 bases at V and 5 bases at J, with 7 bases in the middle. Here the CDR3 DNA reads TGTGCCAGCAGTGAGCAGGGGACCGGGGAGCTGTTTTTT. Amino acid sequence: CASSEQGTGELFF.

The rearrangement links TRBV19 to TRBJ1-2; 8 positions match TRBD1. The CDR3 covers 15 residues. V was clipped by 5 bases and J by 8 bases; unmatched bases: 13. Germline assignment: CDR1 LNHDA and CDR2 SQIVND (reference sequence). CDR3 protein: CASSPGTGRAKGYTF. For the CDR3, the DNA is TGTGCCAGTAGTCCGGGGACAGGTCGGGCGAAAGGCTACACCTTC.

This clonotype occurred many times. The V and J genes are TRBV12-3 or TRBV12-4 and TRBJ1-1, with 7 bases fitting TRBD1. The junction had 5 bases not matched to a gene; V was cut back by 4 bases and J by 6 bases. CDR3 size: 13 residues. The CDR3 region has the DNA TGTGCCAGCAGTTACAGGGGAGGCGCTGAAGCTTTCTTT. It yields the protein CASSYRGGAEAFF.

This chain joins TRBV27 and TRBJ2-5, with 10 positions matching TRBD1. After removal of 4 bases from V and 4 bases from J, the junction contained 6 bases not matched to a gene. In germline, CDR1 is MNHEY, CDR2 SMNVEV (reference sequence). The CDR3 is 15 residues long. The CDR3, as DNA: TGTGCCAGCAGTTCTTGGGACAGGGGATTAGAGACCCAGTACTTC. Encoded protein: CASSSWDRGLETQYF.

This clonotype has at least ten counts. The genes are TRBV7-9 and TRBJ1-1; D possibly corresponds to TRBD1 (5 bases). The CDR3 runs to 14 residues. V dropped 5 bases and J dropped 4 bases, with 14 bases sitting between them. Per germline, CDR1 SEHNR and CDR2 FQNEAQ (reference sequence). CDR3 DNA sequence: TGTGCCAGCAGCCGTCCGGGGGTGAGCACTGAAGCTTTCTTT. Its protein is CASSRPGVSTEAFF.

This clonotype was seen a handful of times. The chain uses TRBV29-1 and TRBJ2-7; tentatively, D is TRBD2 (6 bases). With 7 bases removed from V and 3 bases from J, the gap between germline ends came to 7 bases. Germline-derived CDR1 and CDR2 are SQVTM and ANQGSEA. This CDR3 region has 10 residues. Written as DNA, the CDR3 is TGCAGCGGGAGGGACTACGAGCAGTACTTC. This encodes CSGRDYEQYF.

Ten or more counts support this clonotype. The chain employs TRBV20-1 and TRBJ1-5; D is ambiguous. This CDR3 comprises 12 residues. The germline V and J ends were trimmed by 5 bases and 7 bases, with 12 bases remaining between them. The germline V gene encodes CDR1 DFQATT and CDR2 SNEGSKA (reference sequence). CDR3 coding DNA: TGCAGTGCTCGGGATGTCAACCAGCCCCAGCATTTT. Translation: CSARDVNQPQHF.